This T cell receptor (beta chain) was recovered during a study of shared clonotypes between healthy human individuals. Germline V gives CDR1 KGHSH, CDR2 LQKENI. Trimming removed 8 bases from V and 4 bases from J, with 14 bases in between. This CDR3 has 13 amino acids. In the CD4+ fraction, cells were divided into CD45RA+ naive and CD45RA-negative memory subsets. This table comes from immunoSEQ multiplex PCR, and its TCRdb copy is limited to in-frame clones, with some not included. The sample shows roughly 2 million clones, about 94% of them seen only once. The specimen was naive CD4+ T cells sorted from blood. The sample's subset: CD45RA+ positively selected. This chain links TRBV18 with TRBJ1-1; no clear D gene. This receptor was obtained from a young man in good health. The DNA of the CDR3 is TGTGCCAGCGCCCGACTGCGGGCCACTGAAGCTTTCTTT. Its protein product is CASARLRATEAFF.